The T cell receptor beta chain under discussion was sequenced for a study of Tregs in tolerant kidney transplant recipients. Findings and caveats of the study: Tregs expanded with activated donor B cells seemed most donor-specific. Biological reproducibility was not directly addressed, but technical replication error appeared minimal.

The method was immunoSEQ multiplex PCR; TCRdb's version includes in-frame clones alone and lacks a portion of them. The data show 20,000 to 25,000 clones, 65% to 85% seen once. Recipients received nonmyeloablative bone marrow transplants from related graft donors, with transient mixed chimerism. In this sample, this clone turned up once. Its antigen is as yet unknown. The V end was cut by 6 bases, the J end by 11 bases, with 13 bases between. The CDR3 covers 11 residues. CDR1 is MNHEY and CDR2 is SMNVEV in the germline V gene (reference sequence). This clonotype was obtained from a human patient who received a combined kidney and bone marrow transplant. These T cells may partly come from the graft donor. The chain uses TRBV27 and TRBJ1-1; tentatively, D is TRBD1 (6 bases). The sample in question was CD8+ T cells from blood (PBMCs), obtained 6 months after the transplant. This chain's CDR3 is CASRLGQRAFF. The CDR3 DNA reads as TGTGCCAGCAGACTGGGACAAAGGGCTTTCTTT.